This T cell receptor beta chain was identified during a study of blood T cell repertoires in COVID-19. About the research overall: The United States, Italy and Spain supplied acute and convalescent COVID-19 samples. Sources were T cells, B-cell-depleted T cells, or PBMCs; the material itself was cDNA or gDNA.

This clone was seen a single time. TCRdb keeps only in-frame clones here, not all; method: immunoSEQ multiplex PCR. The sample shows about 220,000 clones, 70% to 90% of them seen only once. From germline, CDR1 is SEHNR and CDR2 FQNEAQ (reference sequence). V was clipped by 0 bases and J by 3 bases, with 9 bases between them. This CDR3 has 14 amino acids. This rearrangement joins TRBV7-9 to TRBJ2-7; the D is unclear. The sample comprised peripheral blood. The source of this sequence is a man younger than 45 who had recovered from COVID-19. The CDR3 here is CASSLAILHYEQYF. The CDR3 DNA sequence: TGTGCCAGCAGCTTAGCGATACTCCACTACGAGCAGTACTTC.